This T cell receptor (beta chain) was captured by sequencing in a study of graft-versus-host responses after intestinal transplantation. Across the study: Among the recipients, all got anti-thymocyte globulin induction and then tacrolimus and steroids for around 3 years. The study's findings and limits: GvH clones turned up in recipient marrow; some had shown up first in ileum or blood. There was an association between peak levels of circulating GvH clones and early post-transplant HvG declines. High graft-versus-host to host-versus-graft clonal ratios were found in allografts of patients who had graft-donor T cell macrochimerism.

Libraries were prepared by immunoSEQ multiplex PCR; TCRdb keeps only in-frame clonotypes and omits some of them. The sample carries roughly 40,000 clones, more than 85% recorded once. Germline CDR1 and CDR2: LNHDA and SQIVND (reference sequence). The CDR3 extends over 16 amino acids. On this clone itself: Its antigen is unidentified. Its ends do not fully match the called genes, so a read error is possible.

J is TRBJ1-1 and V is TRBV19; D perhaps matches TRBD1 (5 bases). This TCR derives from a human patient who received an intestinal transplant, so some T cells may come from the graft donor. The sample consisted of PBMCs, taken 524 days after transplant. This CDR3 reads CASSPTGEGLNTEAFF. The DNA of the CDR3 is TGTGCCAGTAGTCCTACGGGTGAGGGACTCAACACCGAAGCTTTCTTT.